The 17 T cell receptor beta chains below all came from one sample that was sequenced in a study of blood T cell repertoires in COVID-19. TCRdb keeps only in-frame clones here, not all; method: immunoSEQ multiplex PCR. The data contain some 330,000 clones, roughly 90% of them singletons. The sequenced sample was PBMCs or T cells enriched from blood (not recorded which). These receptors were obtained from a woman aged 25 to 45 who had recovered from COVID-19.

This clone was counted a single time. The rearrangement links TRBV7-9 to TRBJ2-3; 7 nucleotides agree with TRBD1. The CDR3 covers 16 residues. Trimming at V came to 3 bases and at J to 0 bases, leaving 6 bases not matched to a gene. CDR1 and CDR2 from the germline V gene are SEHNR and FQNEAQ (reference sequence). In DNA, the CDR3 is TGTGCCAGCAGCTTCCGGAGACAGGGCAGCACAGATACGCAGTATTTT. Protein product: CASSFRRQGSTDTQYF.

V is TRBV15 and J is TRBJ1-5, with D perhaps TRBD1 (5 bases). The CDR3 spans 13 residues. In germline, CDR1 is LNHNV, CDR2 YYDKDF (reference sequence). Trimming left V 5 bases short and J 6 bases short, with 11 bases between. The CDR3 spells CATSLDSSQPQHF. CDR3 nucleotides: TGTGCCACCAGCCTCGACAGTTCTCAGCCCCAGCATTTT.

CDR3 sequence: CASSLSGGGTEAFF. DNA for the CDR3: TGTGCCAGCAGCTTATCTGGGGGAGGTACTGAAGCTTTCTTT. V is TRBV7-9 and J is TRBJ1-1; possible D gene TRBD1, 5 bases. Germline V gene sequence: CDR1 SEHNR, CDR2 FQNEAQ (reference sequence). CDR3 size: 14 residues. Trimming pared 2 bases from V and 5 bases from J, leaving 12 bases between.

This clone was observed a few times. This sequence joins TRBV5-1 and TRBJ1-1; unclear D gene. Per germline, CDR1 SGHRS and CDR2 YFSETQ. The V and J ends lost 1 base and 5 bases respectively, with 6 bases between them. The CDR3 runs to 12 residues. CDR3 DNA: TGCGCCAGCAGCTTGCCGGGAACTGAAGCTTTCTTT. It translates to CASSLPGTEAFF.

V usage is TRBV14 and J usage is TRBJ1-2, with 7 bases lining up with TRBD1. With V trimmed by 4 bases and J by 8 bases, 7 bases remained unmatched. The length of the CDR3 is 13 residues. CDR1 and CDR2 from the germline V gene are SGHDN and FVKESK. CDR3 in amino acids: CASSPQTGYGYTF. In DNA form, the CDR3 reads TGTGCCAGCAGCCCCCAGACAGGGTACGGCTACACCTTC.

The chain uses TRBV4-1 and TRBJ2-2; TRBD2 agrees at 7 bases. CDR3 size: 12 residues. The V and J ends lost 8 bases and 4 bases, in that order; junction bases with no gene match: 1. In germline, CDR1 is MGHRA, CDR2 YSYEKL. The CDR3 reads CASGGGTGELFF. The CDR3 region has the DNA TGCGCCAGCGGGGGGGGCACCGGGGAGCTGTTTTTT.

V is TRBV11-2 and J is TRBJ1-1; no firm D call. The CDR3 is 14 residues long. The V gene's germline CDR1 is SGHAT and CDR2 FQNNGV. Trimming shortened V by 4 bases and J by 0 bases, and 9 bases separated the two germline ends. This CDR3 reads CASSSDGLNTEAFF. In nucleotides, the CDR3 is TGTGCCAGCAGCTCCGACGGGTTGAACACTGAAGCTTTCTTT.

Comment on this clone: The same CDR3 can be traced to other DNA sequences in this sample. The chain uses TRBV18 and TRBJ1-2, with TRBD1 matching 7 bases. Germline CDR1 KGHSH, CDR2 LQKENI. Trimming at V came to 6 bases and at J to 4 bases, leaving 5 bases not matched to a gene. The length of the CDR3 is 13 residues. CDR3 DNA sequence: TGTGCCAGCTCCCCTGACAGGGTCTATGGCTACACCTTC. It yields the protein CASSPDRVYGYTF.

This clone was counted a single time. The J gene is TRBJ2-2, the V gene TRBV4-2, with 12 bases that match TRBD2. Germline V lookup: CDR1 LGHNA, CDR2 YNFKEQ. The trim removed 5 bases at V and 4 bases at J, leaving 5 bases unmatched. The CDR3 loop spans 16 amino acids. This CDR3 is CASSAGLAGITGELFF. The CDR3 region has the DNA TGTGCCAGCAGCGCGGGACTAGCGGGCATCACCGGGGAGCTGTTTTTT.

Points on this clone: In the same sample, other DNA sequences code for this CDR3. The chain recombines TRBV5-1 with TRBJ1-1, with D perhaps TRBD1 (5 bases). V lost 0 bases, J lost 4 bases, and 10 bases lay in between. CDR1 is SGHRS and CDR2 is YFSETQ in the germline V gene. The CDR3 has 14 amino acids. CDR3 amino acids: CASSLAQGGTEAFF. In nucleotides, the CDR3 is TGCGCCAGCAGCTTGGCGCAGGGTGGCACTGAAGCTTTCTTT.

The V and J genes are TRBV19 and TRBJ2-2, with unresolved D. Germline CDR1 and CDR2: LNHDA and SQIVND (reference sequence). CDR3 length: 11 residues. The V gene lost 5 bases and the J gene lost 8 bases, with 6 bases spanning the gap. The CDR3 DNA is TGTGCCAGTAGTTCTTTTGGGGAGCTGTTTTTT. The encoded protein is CASSSFGELFF.

The rearrangement uses TRBV5-1 and TRBJ1-2; 7 bases agree with TRBD1. Trimming took 2 bases from V and 8 from J; bases not matched to a gene: 9. CDR1 is SGHRS, CDR2 YFSETQ, per germline. There are 14 residues in the CDR3. CDR3 bases: TGCGCCAGCAGCTTAGGAGGGGGCGCGAGGGGCTACACCTTC. Translation gives CASSLGGGARGYTF.

The chain links TRBV7-8 to TRBJ1-2, with TRBD1 as a possible D gene (5 bases). Trimming shortened V by 5 bases and J by 1 base, and 8 bases separated the two germline ends. Per the germline V gene, CDR1 is SGHVS and CDR2 is FQNEAQ. The CDR3 length is 13 residues. CDR3 DNA: TGTGCCAGCAGCCCGACAGATAACTATGGCTACACCTTC. Translating gives CASSPTDNYGYTF. Filled out from reference TRBV7-8 and TRBJ1-2, the complete variable domain reads GAGVSQSPRYKVAKRGQDVALRCDPISGHVSLFWYQQALGQGPEFLTYFQNEAQLDKSGLPSDRFFAERPEGSVSTLKIQRTQQEDSAVYLCASSPTDNYGYTFGSGTRLTVV.

The rearrangement links TRBV4-3 to TRBJ2-5; TRBD2 aligns across 13 bases. V lost 2 bases to trimming and J lost 0 bases; unmatched junction nucleotides: 6. CDR1 is LGHNA, CDR2 YSLEER, per germline. This CDR3 has 18 residues. The CDR3 DNA reads as TGCGCCAGCAGCCAAAAACTAGCGGGGGGGATATACCAAGAGACCCAGTACTTC. Its protein is CASSQKLAGGIYQETQYF.

This clone was observed a handful of times. The gene calls are TRBV27 and TRBJ1-2, with 8 bases aligning to TRBD1. From germline, CDR1 is MNHEY and CDR2 SMNVEV (reference sequence). CDR3 length equals 14 residues. After removal of 3 bases from V and 7 bases from J, the junction contained 7 bases not matched to a gene. The CDR3 spells CASSFSGGEAGYTF. DNA of the CDR3: TGTGCCAGCAGTTTCTCAGGGGGCGAGGCTGGCTACACCTTC.

V usage is TRBV6-5 and J usage is TRBJ2-7; 9 bases line up with TRBD1. The CDR3 spans 15 residues. Germline V lookup: CDR1 MNHEY, CDR2 SVGAGI. V shed 2 bases and J 2 bases; nucleotides not matched to a gene: 4. CDR3: CASSYTGTGPYEQYF. The DNA for the CDR3 is TGTGCCAGCAGTTACACGGGGACAGGGCCCTACGAGCAGTACTTC.

V and J are TRBV28 and TRBJ1-3; 7 bases agree with TRBD1. CDR1 and CDR2 (germline): MDHEN, SYDVKM. The CDR3 covers 14 residues. The V and J ends lost 2 bases and 2 bases, in that order; junction bases with no gene match: 0. CDR3 in amino acids: CASSLQGAGNTIYF. CDR3 coding DNA: TGTGCCAGCAGTTTACAGGGGGCTGGAAACACCATATATTTT.